The clone carrying this TCR beta chain was picked up many times. Antigen specificity is unknown. This CDR3 has 17 residues. Per the germline V gene, CDR1 is SEHNR and CDR2 is FQNEAQ (reference sequence). V trimming: 3 bases; J trimming: 3 bases; junction bases outside the gene matches: 6. TCRdb re-derived calls from the 5' RACE reads in MiXCR, one entry per CDR3 protein. The table records under 150,000 distinct CDR3 sequences, approximately 10% of them present only once. This entry is derived from a study of CD8 T cells in ankylosing spondylitis. Study outcomes and limitations: A TCR beta motif made of several highly homologous variants seemed typical of ankylosing spondylitis blood.

Specimen: blood, either unsorted or a sorted T cell fraction (not recorded which). The rearrangement uses TRBV7-9 and TRBJ2-2; 11 bases agree with TRBD2. The origin of this receptor is a male donor with ankylosing spondylitis or in good health (not recorded which). CDR3 sequence reads: CASSLETSGTDTGELFF. The CDR3 DNA follows: TGTGCCAGCAGCTTGGAGACTAGCGGGACTGACACCGGGGAGCTGTTTTTT.